Listed below are T cell receptor beta chains from one sample, sequenced in a study of T cell changes during pregnancy in multiple sclerosis. Assay used: immunoSEQ multiplex PCR; TCRdb lists only in-frame clones, some missing. The top ten hold 2% of the sample, which has about 69,000 clones, 80% to 95% seen once. The input for sequencing was peripheral blood, taken in the third trimester of pregnancy. The receptors shown here come from a female donor in good health, enrolled as a control in a pregnancy study. Each CDR3 is given with its conserved first and last residue. The order of the fields is J gene, CDR3 length, clone size, D gene, V gene, CDR3 protein. D genes are given only for firm matches. Some rows mark clone size as missing; the rest say once, few, many or name a class of expanded clone.

TRBJ2-5	14	-	-	TRBV5-1	CASSLASSKETQYF
TRBJ2-7	11	-	-	TRBV7-8	CASSLVYEQYF
TRBJ2-2	14	-	TRBD1	TRBV2	CASGERGRSGELFF
TRBJ2-7	19	-	TRBD2	TRBV5-4	CASSLGWSAGLGGLYEQYF
TRBJ2-7	14	-	TRBD2	TRBV6-1	CASRGLAGVYEQYF
TRBJ2-2	14	-	TRBD1	TRBV7-9	CASSSDRVGGELFF
TRBJ1-2	12	-	-	TRBV30	CAWISRIYGYTF
TRBJ2-1	16	-	TRBD2	TRBV5-1	CASSSNGGAPYNEQFF
TRBJ2-7	13	-	-	TRBV7-2	CASSSEWTHEQYF
TRBJ2-7	14	-	-	TRBV5-4	CASSTQGLAYEQYF
TRBJ2-7	14	few	TRBD1	TRBV30	CAWIQDRGSYEQYF
TRBJ2-1	16	-	-	TRBV28	CASRFTGTTGRNEQFF
TRBJ2-7	14	-	TRBD2	TRBV28	CASSTSGNNYEQYF
TRBJ1-1	12	few	-	TRBV28	CATTWGRTEAFF
TRBJ1-5	15	-	-	TRBV19	CASSPGGVGSQPQHF
TRBJ2-4	15	-	TRBD2	TRBV10-3	CAISGIAGGKNIQYF
TRBJ2-3	14	-	TRBD2	TRBV6-5	CATRAGLATDTQYF
TRBJ1-4	14	-	TRBD1	TRBV7-9	CASSSGQGNEKLFF
TRBJ2-7	12	-	-	TRBV2	CASRWESYEQYF
TRBJ2-1	16	-	TRBD1	TRBV14	CASSRRRQGSYNEQFF
-	14	-	TRBD1	TRBV10-3	CAISDPGQNYEQYF
TRBJ1-5	16	-	TRBD1	TRBV2	CASRAGTGVESEPQHF
TRBJ2-3	10	-	-	TRBV30	CACAGDTQYF
TRBJ2-5	11	once	-	TRBV10-3	CAIAAEETQYF
TRBJ1-2	13	-	TRBD1	TRBV7-2	CASSRDRNYGYTF
TRBJ2-1	14	-	TRBD2	TRBV2	CASSSGTRDNEQFF
TRBJ2-5	14	-	TRBD1	TRBV5-4	CASSWDRGQETQYF
TRBJ2-2	16	-	TRBD2	TRBV5-1	CASQRTSGSFGGELFF
TRBJ2-5	12	-	TRBD2	TRBV19	CASSTGLDSQYF
TRBJ2-1	15	-	TRBD2	TRBV7-2	CASSVQAGGRYEQFF
TRBJ1-5	12	few	-	TRBV21-1	CASRGDNQPQHF
TRBJ2-7	15	-	-	TRBV28	CASRPSSARSYEQYF
TRBJ2-3	15	-	TRBD2	TRBV5-1	CASTQTAGRADTQYF
TRBJ2-3	17	-	TRBD2	TRBV28	CASSLGSSGSRFDTQYF
TRBJ2-5	14	once	TRBD1	TRBV2	CASSEGTGVETQYF
TRBJ2-1	14	once	-	TRBV19	CASNPGVSSNEQFF
TRBJ1-5	15	-	-	TRBV7-9	CASSGTTASNQPQHF
TRBJ2-1	17	-	TRBD2	TRBV14	CASSLRGWAGGLYEQFF
TRBJ1-2	13	-	-	TRBV10-3	CAISVDSQYGYTF
TRBJ2-1	15	-	TRBD2	TRBV4-1	CASSPTSGSYNEQFF
TRBJ1-2	14	-	TRBD1	TRBV30	CAWRDRGFIDGYTF
TRBJ1-5	14	-	-	TRBV2	CASGQTYSNQPQHF
TRBJ2-5	15	-	-	TRBV11-2	CASSGWTPLLETQYF
TRBJ2-1	15	-	-	TRBV18	CASSPRQNYYNEQFF
TRBJ2-2	15	-	-	TRBV7-2	CASSLYGHLTGELFF
TRBJ2-3	17	-	TRBD2	TRBV7-9	CASSQGTSGSVTDTQYF
TRBJ2-7	12	-	-	TRBV10-2	CASSVGDREQYF
TRBJ2-5	14	many	TRBD2	TRBV5-6	CASSLAGGAETQYF
TRBJ2-5	16	-	-	TRBV27	CASSFRVGPQEETQYF
-	14	-	TRBD2	TRBV5-6	CASSPGLASYEQYF
TRBJ2-1	13	-	-	TRBV29-1	CSVPFGSYNEQFF
TRBJ1-2	12	once	-	TRBV6-1	CASNRGDYGYTF
TRBJ2-5	15	-	-	TRBV11-2	CASSSEGIGRETQYF